Each of the 29 T cell receptor beta chains below was sequenced from the same sample in a study of blood T cell repertoires in COVID-19. Sequencing used immunoSEQ multiplex PCR; TCRdb keeps in-frame clones, though not all of them. The data show around 190,000 clones, about 85% seen once. The material sequenced was peripheral blood. The receptors come from a woman at least 80 years old with acute or convalescent COVID-19.

The V call is TRBV2, the J call TRBJ2-6; the D is unclear. V lost 5 bases and J 1 base, leaving 6 bases between the germline ends. CDR3 length: 14 amino acids. Germline assignment: CDR1 SNHLY and CDR2 FYNNEI. The CDR3 DNA follows: TGTGCCAGCAGTACAGAGTCTGGGGCCAACGTCCTGACTTTC. As protein: CASSTESGANVLTF.

The chain has TRBV6-6 and TRBJ1-1; unclear D gene. Germline CDR1 and CDR2: MNHNY and SVGAGI (reference sequence). V was shortened by 8 bases and J by 1 base, with 11 bases between the two germline ends. The CDR3 extends over 13 amino acids. The CDR3 coding sequence is TGTGCCAGCGCAGGCCCCCCGAACACTGAAGCTTTCTTT. The encoded protein is CASAGPPNTEAFF.

The chain is built from TRBV6-4 and TRBJ1-6; tentative D call: TRBD1 (5 bases). In germline, CDR1 is MRHNA, CDR2 SNTAGT. V was shortened by 7 bases and J by 6 bases, with 22 bases between the two germline ends. The CDR3 is 17 amino acids. Written as DNA, the CDR3 is TGTGCCAGCAATGGGAAGACCGCCGGGGGTTTTAATTCACCCCTCCACTTT. It yields the protein CASNGKTAGGFNSPLHF.

The gene calls are TRBV3-1 (or the pseudogene TRBV3-2) and TRBJ2-3, with D uncertain. V lost 0 bases and J 4 bases, leaving 11 bases between the germline ends. The germline V gene has CDR1 LGHDT and CDR2 YNNKEL (reference sequence). The CDR3 is made up of 15 amino acids. In nucleotides, the CDR3 is TGTGCCAGCAGCCAAGATAGATCCGAGGCAGATACGCAGTATTTT. The encoded protein is CASSQDRSEADTQYF.

CDR3 region: CASSERGIQPQHF. The CDR3 nucleotides are TGTGCCAGCAGTGAAAGGGGGATCCAGCCCCAGCATTTT. The rearrangement links TRBV6-1 to TRBJ1-5; tentative D call: TRBD1 (6 bases). Germline V gene lookup returns CDR1 MNHNS and CDR2 SASEGT. The CDR3 contains 13 residues. Between the trimmed V and J ends, which lost 2 bases and 7 bases, there was a span of 9 bases.

The chain has TRBV5-1 and TRBJ1-6, with D possibly TRBD1 on 6 matching bases. Germline V gives CDR1 SGHRS, CDR2 YFSETQ. The CDR3 runs to 15 residues. V lost 0 bases, J lost 9 bases, and 13 bases lay in between. The CDR3 DNA follows: TGCGCCAGCAGCTTGGACGTCAGGGGAACTTCACCCCTCCACTTT. Protein sequence: CASSLDVRGTSPLHF.

CDR3 bases: TGTGCCTGGACTTACAGGGGCTCCACCTACAATGAGCAGTTCTTC. This gives the protein CAWTYRGSTYNEQFF. This chain joins TRBV30 and TRBJ2-1; 7 bases are shared with TRBD1. With V trimmed by 4 bases and J by 2 bases, 8 bases remained unmatched. In germline, CDR1 is GTSNPN, CDR2 SVGIG (reference sequence). The CDR3 length is 15 residues.

The CDR3 sequence: CASSEYETQYF. CDR3 nucleotides: TGTGCCAGCAGTGAATATGAGACCCAGTACTTC. This chain uses TRBV2 with TRBJ2-5; no clear D gene. CDR1 and CDR2 (germline): SNHLY, FYNNEI. This CDR3 spans 11 amino acids. The V end was cut by 2 bases, the J end by 5 bases, with 3 bases between.

The chain is built from TRBV2 and TRBJ1-1, with 8 bases matching TRBD1. Germline V gene data show CDR1 as SNHLY and CDR2 as FYNNEI. V lost 4 bases, J lost 2 bases, and 6 bases stayed unmatched. The CDR3 is 15 amino acids. CDR3 sequence: CASSGQGSSNTEAFF. In DNA, the CDR3 is TGTGCCAGCAGTGGACAGGGGAGTAGTAACACTGAAGCTTTCTTT. The whole variable domain, filled in from reference TRBV2 and TRBJ1-1, reads EPEVTQTPSHQVTQMGQEVILRCVPISNHLYFYWYRQILGQKVEFLVSFYNNEISEKSEIFDDQFSVERPDGSNFTLKIRSTKLEDSAMYFCASSGQGSSNTEAFFGQGTRLTVV.

The genes are TRBV24-1 and TRBJ2-2, with TRBD2 matching 8 bases. Germline CDR1 and CDR2: KGHDR and SFDVKD. V shed 4 bases and J 4 bases; nucleotides not matched to a gene: 16. The CDR3 has 19 amino acids. The CDR3 DNA reads TGTGCCACCAGTGACCACCCCCGGGGAGGGACTAGGGGCACCGGGGAGCTGTTTTTT. Translation gives CATSDHPRGGTRGTGELFF.

Points on this clone: This CDR3 is also generated by other DNA sequences in the sample. V is TRBV30 and J is TRBJ1-5; TRBD1 agrees at 10 bases. Germline CDR1 reads GTSNPN; CDR2 reads SVGIG (reference sequence). The J segment lost 7 bases and the V segment lost 1 base, leaving 1 base of the junction unmatched. This CDR3 spans 13 amino acids. The CDR3 here is CAWSGDRGQPQHF. The CDR3 nucleotides are TGTGCCTGGAGTGGGGACAGGGGACAGCCCCAGCATTTT.

The CDR3 DNA reads as TGTGCCAGCAGTTCGGGACTGAACTATGGCTACACCTTC. It yields the protein CASSSGLNYGYTF. The chain is built from TRBV28 and TRBJ1-2; weak D call: TRBD1 (5 bases). The CDR3 loop spans 13 amino acids. Trimming pared 4 bases from V and 2 bases from J, leaving 8 bases between. Germline CDR1 and CDR2: MDHEN and SYDVKM.

The CDR3 protein is CASSLVGGQETQYF. The CDR3 DNA reads as TGTGCCAGCAGTTTAGTAGGGGGACAAGAGACCCAGTACTTC. V is TRBV28 and J is TRBJ2-5; tentative D call: TRBD1 (6 bases). The ends were cut back, 2 bases at V and 2 bases at J, with 9 bases in the middle. The CDR3 is 14 amino acids. The V gene's germline CDR1 is MDHEN and CDR2 SYDVKM.

The chain is built from TRBV7-8 and TRBJ2-1; 11 bases align to TRBD2. V lost 5 bases and J lost 0; bases outside the gene matches: 24. Per germline, CDR1 SGHVS and CDR2 FQNEAQ. The CDR3 runs to 23 residues. In DNA, the CDR3 is TGTGCCAGCAGCCACCCCCGGGTTGGTAGCGGGAGGGCCCGTCCTAGCTCCTACAATGAGCAGTTCTTC. Its protein is CASSHPRVGSGRARPSSYNEQFF.

The V gene is TRBV18, the J gene TRBJ2-7, with 11 positions matching TRBD2. Per germline, CDR1 KGHSH and CDR2 LQKENI. CDR3 length: 15 residues. V shed 3 bases and J 4 bases; nucleotides not matched to a gene: 5. CDR3 region: CASSPIAGGPYEQYF. CDR3 nucleotides: TGTGCCAGCTCACCGATAGCGGGAGGGCCGTACGAGCAGTACTTC.

This clone was counted once. The chain employs TRBV7-8 and TRBJ1-2; D gene ambiguous. The CDR3 loop spans 16 amino acids. With 1 base removed from V and 5 bases from J, the gap between germline ends came to 17 bases. Germline V CDR1 and CDR2: SGHVS, FQNEAQ. CDR3 region: CASSLGMPGIGYGYTF. CDR3 nucleotides: TGTGCCAGCAGCTTAGGAATGCCGGGGATCGGGTATGGCTACACCTTC.

The rearrangement links TRBV7-8 to TRBJ1-2; a possible D gene is TRBD1 (5 bases). Per germline, CDR1 SGHVS and CDR2 FQNEAQ. The length of the CDR3 is 15 residues. Deletions cut 1 base from V and 4 bases from J, with 13 bases between. The CDR3: CASSLVRALPYGYTF. CDR3 bases: TGTGCCAGCAGCTTAGTCAGGGCCCTGCCCTATGGCTACACCTTC.

The chain is built from TRBV19 and TRBJ1-2; the D gene is possibly TRBD1 (5 bases). Germline-derived CDR1 and CDR2 are LNHDA and SQIVND (reference sequence). This CDR3 contains 14 residues. The V and J ends lost 4 bases and 5 bases respectively, with 14 bases between them. The CDR3 spells CASSTVRGDYGYTF. The CDR3 DNA reads TGTGCCAGTAGTACCGTACGGGGGGATTATGGCTACACCTTC. Supplemented by reference TRBV19 and TRBJ1-2, the full variable domain reads DGGITQSPKYLFRKEGQNVTLSCEQNLNHDAMYWYRQDPGQGLRLIYYSQIVNDFQKGDIAEGYSVSREKKESFPLTVTSAQKNPTAFYLCASSTVRGDYGYTFGSGTRLTVV.

The chain employs TRBV3-1 (or the pseudogene TRBV3-2) and TRBJ2-3; 11 bases align to TRBD1. V was clipped by 1 base and J by 5 bases; unmatched bases: 5. This CDR3 region has 16 residues. Germline loops: CDR1 LGHDT, CDR2 YNNKEL (reference sequence). Here the CDR3 DNA reads TGTGCCAGCAGCCAAGGGGACAGGGGGTGGATAGATACGCAGTATTTT. Amino acid sequence: CASSQGDRGWIDTQYF.

The chain links TRBV18 to TRBJ2-5; 8 bases map to TRBD2. The V and J ends lost 4 bases and 3 bases, in that order; junction bases with no gene match: 4. Germline loops: CDR1 KGHSH, CDR2 LQKENI. The CDR3 spans 14 residues. This CDR3 is CASSRWREEETQYF. In nucleotides, the CDR3 is TGTGCCAGCTCACGCTGGCGGGAGGAAGAGACCCAGTACTTC.

Concerning this clone: In the same sample, other DNA sequences code for this CDR3. The chain recombines TRBV24-1 with TRBJ2-2; 8 bases match TRBD1. The CDR3 extends over 14 amino acids. The germline V gene encodes CDR1 KGHDR and CDR2 SFDVKD. J gave up 1 base and V 7 bases, and 1 base lay outside the gene matches. The CDR3 DNA is TGTGCCACCAGAGGACAGGGGAACACCGGGGAGCTGTTTTTT. Translated: CATRGQGNTGELFF.

The chain combines TRBV19 with TRBJ1-5, with TRBD1 identical over 7 bases. This CDR3 spans 16 amino acids. Germline CDR1 LNHDA, CDR2 SQIVND (reference sequence). After removal of 5 bases from V and 5 bases from J, the junction contained 12 bases not matched to a gene. The CDR3 DNA follows: TGTGCCAGTAGTCCTCGTAACAGGGGACCTTATCAGCCCCAGCATTTT. Encoded protein: CASSPRNRGPYQPQHF. The full variable domain, completed using reference TRBV19 and TRBJ1-5, is DGGITQSPKYLFRKEGQNVTLSCEQNLNHDAMYWYRQDPGQGLRLIYYSQIVNDFQKGDIAEGYSVSREKKESFPLTVTSAQKNPTAFYLCASSPRNRGPYQPQHFGDGTRLSIL.

The genes are TRBV24-1 and TRBJ2-3; no clear D. The CDR3 is 12 amino acids. V lost 9 bases to trimming and J lost 1 base, with 7 bases between them. Germline CDR1 reads KGHDR; CDR2 reads SFDVKD. Here the CDR3 reads CATSQGTDTQYF. For the CDR3, the DNA is TGTGCCACCTCCCAGGGCACAGATACGCAGTATTTT.

This chain joins TRBV5-1 and TRBJ2-3; 7 nucleotides line up with TRBD1. CDR1 SGHRS and CDR2 YFSETQ come from the germline V gene. The CDR3 is 14 residues long. The V and J ends lost 5 bases and 0 bases, in that order; junction bases with no gene match: 3. CDR3 residues: CASSSQGSTDTQYF. The CDR3 DNA reads as TGCGCCAGCAGTTCACAGGGGAGCACAGATACGCAGTATTTT.

The count of this clone is one. The genes are TRBV10-3 and TRBJ1-2; D perhaps matches TRBD1 (5 bases). This CDR3 spans 13 amino acids. The germline CDR1 and CDR2 sequences are ENHRY and SYGVKD. Trimming left V 4 bases short and J 0 bases short, with 6 bases between. The CDR3, as DNA: TGTGCCATCAGTGCAGGGACTAACTATGGCTACACCTTC. Encoded protein: CAISAGTNYGYTF.

The chain has TRBV19 and TRBJ1-5; the match to TRBD1 covers 10 bases. With V trimmed by 3 bases and J by 5 bases, 7 bases remained unmatched. This CDR3 is 16 amino acids long. Germline V gene data show CDR1 as LNHDA and CDR2 as SQIVND (reference sequence). The CDR3 coding sequence is TGTGCCAGTAGTATTGGAGGGACAGGGGCACATCAGCCCCAGCATTTT. This encodes CASSIGGTGAHQPQHF. Combining the CDR3 with reference TRBV19 and TRBJ1-5 gives the whole variable domain DGGITQSPKYLFRKEGQNVTLSCEQNLNHDAMYWYRQDPGQGLRLIYYSQIVNDFQKGDIAEGYSVSREKKESFPLTVTSAQKNPTAFYLCASSIGGTGAHQPQHFGDGTRLSIL.

The chain has TRBV28 and TRBJ2-3; 11 bases match TRBD1. The CDR3 covers 15 residues. After removal of 7 bases from V and 3 bases from J, the junction contained 6 bases not matched to a gene. The germline gives CDR1 MDHEN, CDR2 SYDVKM. The DNA of the CDR3 is TGTGCCAGCACTCAGCGGGACAGGGGGACAGATACGCAGTATTTT. It translates to CASTQRDRGTDTQYF.

This rearrangement joins TRBV10-3 to TRBJ2-7, with 12 bases aligning to TRBD2. The J segment lost 2 bases and the V segment lost 2 bases, leaving 1 base of the junction unmatched. Germline lookup yields CDR1 ENHRY and CDR2 SYGVKD. This CDR3 contains 15 residues. CDR3 sequence: CAISEASGRAYEQYF. In nucleotides, the CDR3 is TGTGCCATCAGTGAGGCTAGCGGGAGGGCCTACGAGCAGTACTTC.

This chain connects TRBV18 to TRBJ2-7, with 9 nucleotides matching TRBD2. The V and J ends lost 3 bases and 5 bases, in that order; junction bases with no gene match: 5. This CDR3 region has 14 residues. Germline values: CDR1 KGHSH, CDR2 LQKENI. The CDR3 loop is CASSPTAGGDEQYF. DNA of the CDR3: TGTGCCAGCTCACCGACTGCGGGAGGGGACGAGCAGTACTTC.